Listed below are T cell receptor beta chains from one sample, sequenced in a study of blood T cell repertoires in COVID-19. The table came from immunoSEQ multiplex PCR; TCRdb's copy has only in-frame clones and leaves some out. This table has fewer than 65,000 clones, about 91% appearing once. Material for sequencing was peripheral blood. These receptors all come from a woman aged 55-70 years with active or convalescent COVID-19. Both conserved end residues are part of each CDR3. Fields, in order: V gene, CDR3 protein.

TRBV6-1	CASSERQGGTDTQYF
TRBV28	CASSLGLEAFF
TRBV9	CASSVDRGTSGNTIYF
TRBV7-2	CASSPSGTYSGNTIYF
TRBV27	CASSLSSGINSYNEQFF
TRBV28	CASQLAYEQYF
TRBV28	CASSHAGQETQYF
TRBV14	CASSQLSSGGYNEQFF
TRBV6-4	CASASREEGFDEQFF
TRBV28	CASKLYGGREEAFF
TRBV27	CASSLRTVDTQYF
TRBV4-1	CASSQEYWTAGGYTF
TRBV29-1	CSGVPTRGGTTDTQYF
TRBV19	CASSIGSRDRGSEQFF
TRBV18	CASSPNRGLATNEKLFF
TRBV15	CATSTGLAERPYEQYF